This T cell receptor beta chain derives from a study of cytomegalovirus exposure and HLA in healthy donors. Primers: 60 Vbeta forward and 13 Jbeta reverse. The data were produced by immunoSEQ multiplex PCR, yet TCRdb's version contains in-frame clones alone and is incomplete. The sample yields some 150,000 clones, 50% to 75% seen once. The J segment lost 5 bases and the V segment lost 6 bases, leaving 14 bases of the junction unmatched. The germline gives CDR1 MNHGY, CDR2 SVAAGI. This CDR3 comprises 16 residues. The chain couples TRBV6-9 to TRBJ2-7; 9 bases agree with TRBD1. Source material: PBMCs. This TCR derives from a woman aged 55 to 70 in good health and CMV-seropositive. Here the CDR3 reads CASSSTPGQGTHEQYF. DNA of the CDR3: TGTGCCAGCAGCTCCACCCCGGGACAGGGCACCCACGAGCAGTACTTC.